This T cell receptor beta chain was sequenced during a study of blood T cell repertoires in COVID-19. Looking at the study overall: Sites in the United States, Italy and Spain provided acute and convalescent COVID-19 samples. PBMCs, B-cell-depleted T cells, or T cells were the source of the cDNA or gDNA that made up the material.

Germline V gene lookup returns CDR1 SNHLY and CDR2 FYNNEI. The CDR3 loop spans 13 amino acids. Trimming removed 3 bases at V and 3 bases at J, with 6 bases between. Original processing methods: Scientists estimated how many nucleated cells there were by amplifying reference gene primers. Method: immunoSEQ multiplex PCR; TCRdb's copy keeps in-frame clones and lacks some. That table furnishes V, J and clone size, whereas the DNA furnished D and trimming. The sample contains hundreds of thousands of clones, roughly 86% of which appear only once. The Seattle patients, enrolled during active infection, were followed longitudinally.

Sequencing was carried out using peripheral blood. This sequence was found in a woman in her 30s with COVID-19, enrolled during active disease. The rearrangement links TRBV2 to TRBJ1-5; D remains ambiguous. This chain's CDR3 is CASSEEANQPQHF. As DNA, the CDR3 is TGTGCCAGCAGTGAGGAGGCCAATCAGCCCCAGCATTTT.